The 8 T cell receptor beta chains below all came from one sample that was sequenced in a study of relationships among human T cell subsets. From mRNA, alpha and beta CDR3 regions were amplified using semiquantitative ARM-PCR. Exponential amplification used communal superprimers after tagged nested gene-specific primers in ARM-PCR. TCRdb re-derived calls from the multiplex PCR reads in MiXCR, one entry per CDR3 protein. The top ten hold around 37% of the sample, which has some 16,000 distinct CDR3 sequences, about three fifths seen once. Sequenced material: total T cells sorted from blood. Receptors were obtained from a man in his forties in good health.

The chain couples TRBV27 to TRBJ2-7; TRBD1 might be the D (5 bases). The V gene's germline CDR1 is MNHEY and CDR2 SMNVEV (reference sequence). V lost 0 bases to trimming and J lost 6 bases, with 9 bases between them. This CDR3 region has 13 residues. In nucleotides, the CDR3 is TGTGCCAGCAGTTTATCAAGGGGCCCCGAGCAGTACTTC. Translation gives CASSLSRGPEQYF.

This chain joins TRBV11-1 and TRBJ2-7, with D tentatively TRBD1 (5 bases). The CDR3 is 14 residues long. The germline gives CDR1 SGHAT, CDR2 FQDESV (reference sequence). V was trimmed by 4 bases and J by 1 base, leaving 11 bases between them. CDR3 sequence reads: CASSSSTASYEQYF. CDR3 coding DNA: TGTGCCAGCAGCTCGTCGACAGCATCCTACGAGCAGTACTTC. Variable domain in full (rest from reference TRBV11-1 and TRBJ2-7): EAEVAQSPRYKITEKSQAVAFWCDPISGHATLYWYRQILGQGPELLVQFQDESVVDDSQLPKDRFSAERLKGVDSTLKIQPAELGDSAMYLCASSSSTASYEQYFGPGTRLTVT.

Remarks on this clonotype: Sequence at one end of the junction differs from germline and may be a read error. The CDR3 bases are TGTGCCGGCAGCCGGACAGACTACGAGCAGTACTTC. It translates to CAGSRTDYEQYF. The chain links TRBV11-2 to TRBJ2-7; D perhaps matches TRBD1 (6 bases). The CDR3 loop spans 12 amino acids. CDR1 and CDR2 (germline): SGHAT, FQNNGV.

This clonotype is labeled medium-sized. The CDR3 region has the DNA TGCAGTGCTAGGTTCCGGGACAGGGGGTTGGTTGACGAGCAGTACTTC. This encodes CSARFRDRGLVDEQYF. The chain joins TRBV20-1 to TRBJ2-7; 11 bases match TRBD1. The CDR3 extends over 16 amino acids. Trimming took 3 bases from V and 5 from J; bases not matched to a gene: 12. Germline loops: CDR1 DFQATT, CDR2 SNEGSKA (reference sequence).

The CDR3 region is CSVGGQPNTEAFF. The CDR3 DNA sequence: TGCAGCGTGGGGGGACAGCCGAACACTGAAGCTTTCTTT. The chain employs TRBV29-1 and TRBJ1-1, with TRBD1 matching over 7 bases. The trim removed 6 bases at V and 1 base at J, leaving 5 bases unmatched. The CDR3 runs to 13 residues. The germline CDR1 and CDR2 sequences are SQVTM and ANQGSEA.

As DNA, the CDR3 is TGTGCCAGCAGTTTGTCCGGGACGCTTAATTCACCCCTCCACTTT. It encodes CASSLSGTLNSPLHF. The V gene is TRBV28, the J gene TRBJ1-6; maybe TRBD1 (5 bases). The V and J ends lost 3 bases and 6 bases respectively, with 12 bases between them. Looked up from germline, CDR1 is MDHEN and CDR2 is SYDVKM. CDR3 length equals 15 residues.

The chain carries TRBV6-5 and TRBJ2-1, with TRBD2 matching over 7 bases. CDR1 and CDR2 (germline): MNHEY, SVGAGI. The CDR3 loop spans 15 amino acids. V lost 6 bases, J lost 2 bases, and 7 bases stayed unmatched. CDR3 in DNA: TGTGCCAGCAGAGTTAGCGGGCCCACCTACAATGAGCAGTTCTTC. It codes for CASRVSGPTYNEQFF.

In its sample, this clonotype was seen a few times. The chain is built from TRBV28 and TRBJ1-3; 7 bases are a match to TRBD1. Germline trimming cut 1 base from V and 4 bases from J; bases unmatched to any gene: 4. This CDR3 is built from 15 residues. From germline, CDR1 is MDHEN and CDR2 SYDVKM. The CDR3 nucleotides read TGTGCCAGCAGTTTATTGACAGGGACGGGAAACACCATATATTTT. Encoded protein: CASSLLTGTGNTIYF.